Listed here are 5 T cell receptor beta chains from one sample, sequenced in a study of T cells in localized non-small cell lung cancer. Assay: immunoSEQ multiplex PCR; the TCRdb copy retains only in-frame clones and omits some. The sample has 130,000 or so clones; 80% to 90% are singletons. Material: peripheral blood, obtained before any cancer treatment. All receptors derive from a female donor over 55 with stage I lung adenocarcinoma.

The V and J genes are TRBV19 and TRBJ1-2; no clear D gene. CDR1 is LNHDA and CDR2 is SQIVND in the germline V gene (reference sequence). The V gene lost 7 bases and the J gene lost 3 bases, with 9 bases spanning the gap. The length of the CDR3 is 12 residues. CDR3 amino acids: CASKGIYYGYTF. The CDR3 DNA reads TGTGCCAGTAAAGGGATTTACTATGGCTACACCTTC.

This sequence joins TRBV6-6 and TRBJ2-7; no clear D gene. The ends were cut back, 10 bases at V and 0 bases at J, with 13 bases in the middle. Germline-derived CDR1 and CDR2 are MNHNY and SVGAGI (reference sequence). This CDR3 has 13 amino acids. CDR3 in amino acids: CATSLWPSYEQYF. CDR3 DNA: TGTGCCACCAGCCTCTGGCCCTCCTACGAGCAGTACTTC.

The CDR3 coding sequence is TGTGCCAGCAGTTCCGCCGCTAGCGGGAGTTACGAGCAGTACTTC. It encodes CASSSAASGSYEQYF. This sequence joins TRBV28 and TRBJ2-7, with TRBD2 identical over 10 bases. The germline gives CDR1 MDHEN, CDR2 SYDVKM. Unmatched junction bases numbered 7, after V lost 4 bases and J lost 4 bases. CDR3 length: 15 amino acids.

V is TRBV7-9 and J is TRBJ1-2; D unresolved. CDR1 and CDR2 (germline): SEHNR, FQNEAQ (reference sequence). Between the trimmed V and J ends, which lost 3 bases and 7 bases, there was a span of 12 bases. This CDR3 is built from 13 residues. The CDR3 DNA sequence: TGTGCCAGCAGCTTGGAACCAGCCGGTGGCTACACCTTC. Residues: CASSLEPAGGYTF.

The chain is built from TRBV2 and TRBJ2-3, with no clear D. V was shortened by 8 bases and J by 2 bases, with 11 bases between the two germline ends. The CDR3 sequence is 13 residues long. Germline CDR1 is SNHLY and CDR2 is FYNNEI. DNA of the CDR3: TGTGCCAGCTCCCCACCTTTCACAGATACGCAGTATTTT. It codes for CASSPPFTDTQYF.